A selection of T cell receptor beta chains follows, all from one sample in a study. MiXCR was run by TCRdb on the RT-PCR reads, yielding one entry per CDR3 protein. There are around 700,000 distinct CDR3 sequences in the sample; more than 13% occur only once, and roughly 3.9% lies in the top ten. The sequencing input was memory CD4+ T cells from blood. These receptors were obtained from a female donor in good health, serving as a healthy control. CDR3s include the opening cysteine and the closing phenylalanine or tryptophan. A D gene is named only where the DNA matches it firmly. Clone size appears in some rows only: once, few, many, or a class for an expanded clone.

v_call	j_call	cdr3_length	d_call	clone_size	cdr3_nt	cdr3_aa
TRBV20-1	TRBJ2-1	13	TRBD2	NA	TGCAGTGCAAGAGTGGGGGGGGGTAGTGAGCAGTTCTTC	CSARVGGGSEQFF
TRBV20-1	TRBJ1-2	14	NA	few	TGCAGTGCTAGAGATCGGCGTTTGAACTATGGCTACACCTTC	CSARDRRLNYGYTF
TRBV4-3	TRBJ2-5	17	NA	few	TGCGCCAGCAGCCAGGCCTTCATCGGACAGTCGCAAGAGACCCAGTACTTC	CASSQAFIGQSQETQYF
TRBV20-1	TRBJ1-5	12	NA	NA	TGCAGTACTAGAAATGAGCGAGGGCCCCAGCATTTT	CSTRNERGPQHF
TRBV20-1	TRBJ2-3	15	TRBD2	few	TGCAGTGCCTGGACTAGCGGGAGCGGTGGAGATACGCAGTATTTT	CSAWTSGSGGDTQYF
TRBV29-1	TRBJ1-6	11	NA	many	TGCAGCGCCCTAAGTTCCAGCGTACTCCACTTT	CSALSSSVLHF
TRBV7-2	TRBJ2-3	14	TRBD2	NA	TGTGCCAGCGTAGCGGGGTATGGCACAGATACGCAGTATTTT	CASVAGYGTDTQYF
TRBV9	TRBJ1-1	14	TRBD1	NA	TGTGCCAGCAGGGACAGGGGGCCGAGCACTGAAGCTTTCTTT	CASRDRGPSTEAFF
TRBV3-1	TRBJ2-7	17	TRBD2	NA	TGTGCCAGCAGCCAATATTCGGGCGGAGCGGGAGGCGGCGAGCAGTACTTC	CASSQYSGGAGGGEQYF
TRBV24-1	TRBJ2-5	16	NA	few	TGTGCCACCAGTGATCCCCGAGGCCTAGGTGCGGAGACCCAGTACTTC	CATSDPRGLGAETQYF
TRBV3-1	TRBJ2-2	13	NA	NA	TGTGCCAGCAGCCTGAGGAGTGACGGGGAGCTGTTTTTT	CASSLRSDGELFF
TRBV7-2	TRBJ2-3	17	NA	few	TGTGCCAGCAGCTTAGTCGGCGGAGGCACATTCACAGATACGCAGTATTTT	CASSLVGGGTFTDTQYF